Listed here are 7 T cell receptor beta chains from one sample, sequenced in a study of metastatic and nonmetastatic thyroid tumors. Treatment of any kind had been given to no patient before thyroid surgery. With MiXCR, TCRdb reprocessed the PCR reads. The sample has about 32,000 clones, 15% to 20% seen once. The specimen sequenced was blood. These receptors all stem from a female donor with papillary thyroid cancer or a benign thyroid nodule (not recorded which). Some clones in this sample may be carry-over from other donors' samples.

This clone is medium-sized in the sample. CDR3 in amino acids: CSATTGSSFLTNEKLFF. The CDR3 DNA reads as TGCAGTGCCACGACAGGGTCGTCCTTCCTCACTAATGAAAAACTGTTTTTT. The gene calls are TRBV20-1 and TRBJ1-4; 7 nucleotides line up with TRBD1. V dropped 6 bases and J dropped 2; count of bases not matched to a gene: 15. The CDR3 is 17 residues long. Germline assignment: CDR1 DFQATT and CDR2 SNEGSKA (reference sequence).

This clone has just a few counts. The CDR3, as DNA: TGTGCCAGTAGGCGTCAGGTGAACACTGAAGCTTTCTTT. It codes for CASRRQVNTEAFF. The chain is built from TRBV19 and TRBJ1-1; no clear D. The CDR3 runs to 13 residues. Germline CDR1 and CDR2: LNHDA and SQIVND (reference sequence). Trimming cost V 6 bases and J 0 bases, with 8 bases left between them.

This clone was seen many times. The chain joins TRBV5-1 to TRBJ2-1; either TRBD1 or TRBD2 may fit D (5 bases each). Germline CDR1 is SGHRS and CDR2 is YFSETQ. V lost 0 bases to trimming and J lost 0 bases, with 10 bases between them. The CDR3 sequence is 16 residues long. As DNA, the CDR3 is TGCGCCAGCAGCTTGGGGGGACCCCCCTCCTACAATGAGCAGTTCTTC. As protein: CASSLGGPPSYNEQFF.

The chain couples TRBV19 to TRBJ2-1; 9 positions match TRBD1. J lost 4 bases, V lost 7 bases, and 11 bases had no gene match. The CDR3 runs to 16 residues. CDR1 is LNHDA and CDR2 is SQIVND in the germline V gene (reference sequence). The CDR3 reads CASKGTGIPFYNEQFF. The DNA of the CDR3 is TGTGCCAGTAAAGGGACAGGGATCCCCTTTTACAATGAGCAGTTCTTC.

This clone has ten or more counts. The CDR3: CASSQNSGYAQETQYF. Here the CDR3 DNA reads TGTGCCAGCAGCCAAAACAGCGGGTATGCACAAGAGACCCAGTACTTC. V usage is TRBV3-1 and J usage is TRBJ2-5, with D perhaps matching TRBD2 (6 bases). The CDR3 extends over 16 amino acids. Looked up from germline, CDR1 is LGHDT and CDR2 is YNNKEL (reference sequence). The V end lost 2 bases, the J end lost 2 bases, and 15 bases lay between the germline ends.

This clone was seen repeatedly, ten times or more. The chain combines TRBV6-1 with TRBJ1-1; D is ambiguous. The length of the CDR3 is 15 residues. Germline lookup yields CDR1 MNHNS and CDR2 SASEGT. V gave up 0 bases and J gave up 1 base, with 9 bases separating them. CDR3 sequence (DNA): TGTGCCAGCAGTGAAGCATTAACAGAGAACACTGAAGCTTTCTTT. It translates to CASSEALTENTEAFF.

The chain joins TRBV7-2 to TRBJ2-7; TRBD1 aligns across 7 bases. V lost 2 bases, J lost 2 bases, and 6 bases stayed unmatched. This CDR3 is 15 amino acids long. The germline CDR1 and CDR2 sequences are SGHTA and FQGNSA. CDR3: CASSLTGVPTYEQYF. CDR3 DNA: TGTGCCAGCAGCTTAACAGGGGTGCCGACCTACGAGCAGTACTTC.